Presented here are 17 T cell receptor beta chains from one specimen sequenced in a study of T cells in Graves' hyperthyroidism and ophthalmopathy. What was amplified from RNA transcripts were TCR beta CDR3 regions. The HTBI primer set was used in a first-round RT-PCR of the TCR CDR3. TCRdb processed the multiplex PCR reads anew with MiXCR; each CDR3 protein has one entry. The sample has some 530,000 distinct CDR3 sequences, 22% seen once. Sequences were obtained from blood. Receptors were obtained from a woman aged 65 to 85 with Graves' ophthalmopathy.

A few counts support this clonotype. The J gene is TRBJ2-7, the V gene TRBV12-3 or TRBV12-4; 8 bases agree with TRBD2. Losses at the gene ends were 5 bases for V and 9 bases for J; bases not matched to a gene: 9. This CDR3 has 13 amino acids. CDR3 DNA sequence: TGTGCCAGCAGTGCGGGACTAGGATGGTGGCAGTACTTC. Its protein product is CASSAGLGWWQYF.

This clonotype appeared a few times. The CDR3 loop is CASSTGTSGYDGELFF. The CDR3 DNA is TGTGCCAGCAGCACTGGGACTAGCGGGTACGACGGGGAGCTGTTTTTT. V is TRBV7-6 and J is TRBJ2-2; 12 bases fit TRBD2. Germline V lookup: CDR1 SGHVS, CDR2 FNYEAQ. The junction had 8 bases not matched to a gene; V was cut back by 5 bases and J by 7 bases. The CDR3 runs to 16 residues.

This chain uses TRBV10-3 with TRBJ2-7; tentatively, D is TRBD1 (5 bases). Per the germline V gene, CDR1 is ENHRY and CDR2 is SYGVKD. This CDR3 has 13 amino acids. V was pared by 5 bases and J by 3 bases, with 11 bases between. In DNA form, the CDR3 reads TGTGCCATCAGTTCCGTGGGGCGCTACGAGCAGTACTTC. Protein: CAISSVGRYEQYF.

This clonotype was counted many times. V is TRBV19 and J is TRBJ2-5, with 11 bases identical to TRBD1. The length of the CDR3 is 15 residues. Germline values: CDR1 LNHDA, CDR2 SQIVND (reference sequence). Trimming took 4 bases from V and 4 from J; bases not matched to a gene: 5. DNA for the CDR3: TGTGCCAGTAGTACCGGACAGGGGGCAGGAGAGACCCAGTACTTC. It codes for CASSTGQGAGETQYF.

The gene calls are TRBV6-1 and TRBJ2-7, with 9 bases matching TRBD1. CDR3 length: 15 amino acids. Germline lookup yields CDR1 MNHNS and CDR2 SASEGT. With 6 bases clipped from V and 5 bases from J, the junction kept 11 bases outside the gene matches. Here the CDR3 DNA reads TGTGCCAGCAGGAGAATAGGGACAGGGTCCCACGAGCAGTACTTC. Its protein product is CASRRIGTGSHEQYF.

This clonotype was detected only a few times. J is TRBJ2-2 and V is TRBV7-9; a weak D match, TRBD2 (5 bases). Germline V gene lookup returns CDR1 SEHNR and CDR2 FQNEAQ (reference sequence). V was clipped by 5 bases and J by 3 bases, with 19 bases between them. The CDR3 is made up of 17 amino acids. CDR3 amino acids: CASSPLVPGRDTGELFF. DNA for the CDR3: TGTGCCAGCAGCCCGCTGGTGCCGGGAAGGGACACCGGGGAGCTGTTTTTT. Variable domain in full (rest from reference TRBV7-9 and TRBJ2-2): DTGVSQNPRHKITKRGQNVTFRCDPISEHNRLYWYRQTLGQGPEFLTYFQNEAQLEKSRLLSDRFSAERPKGSFSTLEIQRTEQGDSAMYLCASSPLVPGRDTGELFFGEGSRLTVL.

The rearrangement uses TRBV4-3 and TRBJ1-2; D is undetermined. The V gene lost 0 bases and the J gene lost 6 bases, with 17 bases spanning the gap. The CDR3 loop spans 16 amino acids. Per the germline V gene, CDR1 is LGHNA and CDR2 is YSLEER. CDR3 region: CASSQDRSRIRDGYTF. In DNA, the CDR3 is TGCGCCAGCAGCCAAGATCGATCGAGGATAAGGGATGGCTACACCTTC.

The table lists this clonotype with many counts. The genes are TRBV7-9 and TRBJ2-1; possibly TRBD2 for D (5 bases). Looked up from germline, CDR1 is SEHNR and CDR2 is FQNEAQ (reference sequence). Trimming shortened V by 5 bases and J by 2 bases, and 13 bases separated the two germline ends. The CDR3 totals 15 residues. CDR3 protein: CASSSREPAYNEQFF. The CDR3 nucleotides are TGTGCCAGCAGCAGCCGGGAACCGGCCTACAATGAGCAGTTCTTC.

V and J are TRBV13 and TRBJ2-7; D remains unclear. CDR3 length equals 16 residues. V was clipped by 0 bases and J by 9 bases, with 21 bases between them. Germline values: CDR1 PRHDT, CDR2 FYEKMQ (reference sequence). The CDR3 DNA is TGTGCCAGCAGCTTAGGCGCCGCCGTTAAGGCCCCTCGGCAGTACTTC. Its translation is CASSLGAAVKAPRQYF.

V and J are TRBV6-1 and TRBJ1-1, with 7 bases fitting TRBD1. The CDR3 has 14 residues. From germline, CDR1 is MNHNS and CDR2 SASEGT. The J segment lost 4 bases and the V segment lost 7 bases, leaving 9 bases of the junction unmatched. The CDR3 reads CASIKETGSTEAFF. The DNA for the CDR3 is TGTGCCAGCATAAAAGAGACAGGGTCCACTGAAGCTTTCTTT.

This clonotype was seen only a few times. The chain combines TRBV2 with TRBJ2-7; 9 bases match TRBD1. Looked up from germline, CDR1 is SNHLY and CDR2 is FYNNEI. The CDR3 contains 13 residues. J lost 6 bases, V lost 7 bases, and 7 bases had no gene match. CDR3 in amino acids: CASMEGQGLEQYF. In DNA form, the CDR3 reads TGTGCCAGCATGGAGGGACAGGGCCTCGAGCAGTACTTC. Using reference TRBV2 and TRBJ2-7 for the parts outside the CDR3, the full variable domain is EPEVTQTPSHQVTQMGQEVILRCVPISNHLYFYWYRQILGQKVEFLVSFYNNEISEKSEIFDDQFSVERPDGSNFTLKIRSTKLEDSAMYFCASMEGQGLEQYFGPGTRLTVT.

This clonotype was seen at least ten times. This chain links TRBV20-1 with TRBJ1-5; D unresolved. CDR1 and CDR2 from the germline V gene are DFQATT and SNEGSKA (reference sequence). There are 16 residues in the CDR3. V lost 6 bases and J 7 bases, leaving 25 bases between the germline ends. CDR3 DNA: TGCAGTGCGCTGCCGGCAGGAAACGTAGCTGGGCAGCCCCAGCATTTT. Amino acids: CSALPAGNVAGQPQHF.

This clonotype was seen ten or more times. This sequence joins TRBV19 and TRBJ2-1; 15 bases match TRBD2. V trimming: 6 bases; J trimming: 8 bases; junction bases outside the gene matches: 11. The germline V gene encodes CDR1 LNHDA and CDR2 SQIVND (reference sequence). This CDR3 has 17 residues. The CDR3 reads CASSDIPGLAGGDEQFF. The CDR3 DNA follows: TGTGCCAGTAGCGATATTCCGGGACTAGCGGGAGGAGATGAGCAGTTCTTC.

This clonotype was detected ten times or more. The rearrangement uses TRBV12-3 or TRBV12-4 and TRBJ1-1; D ambiguous. The CDR3 totals 11 residues. V was cut by 5 bases and J by 8 bases, with 9 bases left in between. CDR3 nucleotide sequence: TGTGCCAGCAGTCCAGGAGTGGAAGCTTTCTTT. This gives the protein CASSPGVEAFF.

This clonotype has more than one count but fewer than ten. The chain combines TRBV6-1 with TRBJ1-4; D call uncertain. Germline CDR1 is MNHNS and CDR2 is SASEGT. With 7 bases removed from V and 6 bases from J, the gap between germline ends came to 12 bases. This CDR3 comprises 13 residues. In nucleotides, the CDR3 is TGTGCCAGCACGACTCCTGGGCATGAAAAACTGTTTTTT. It yields the protein CASTTPGHEKLFF.

This clonotype was found a few times. This sequence joins TRBV6-1 and TRBJ1-1; 8 bases align to TRBD1. V shed 7 bases and J 1 base; nucleotides not matched to a gene: 5. This CDR3 is 14 amino acids long. Germline V gives CDR1 MNHNS, CDR2 SASEGT. The CDR3 loop is CASTQGEENTEAFF. Written as DNA, the CDR3 is TGTGCCAGCACACAGGGGGAAGAGAACACTGAAGCTTTCTTT.

This chain links TRBV6-1 with TRBJ2-1, with D perhaps matching TRBD2 (6 bases). V was shortened by 6 bases and J by 11 bases, with 14 bases between the two germline ends. The CDR3 is 12 residues long. Germline-derived CDR1 and CDR2 are MNHNS and SASEGT. The CDR3 reads CASRPAGFQQFF. The CDR3 nucleotides are TGTGCCAGCAGGCCCGCGGGGTTTCAGCAGTTCTTC.